Listed here are 17 T cell receptor beta chains from one sample, sequenced in a study of T-cell reconstitution after alpha-beta-depleted transplantation in children. Researchers prepared the TCRbeta library using unique molecular identifiers, the study reports. One entry per CDR3 protein, called by TCRdb with MiXCR from the PCR reads. The table includes about 240,000 distinct CDR3 sequences, around 12% detected once. This sample comprised PBMCs from the stem cell graft donor, obtained from the stem cell graft. All receptors come from a human donor who donated a stem cell graft to a child with acute lymphoblastic leukemia.

The chain's CDR3 is CSARGGRGVDNEQFF. CDR3 DNA: TGCAGTGCTAGAGGAGGGCGGGGGGTCGACAATGAGCAGTTCTTC. J is TRBJ2-1 and V is TRBV20-1; 8 nucleotides match TRBD2. The CDR3 loop spans 15 amino acids. Germline lookup yields CDR1 DFQATT and CDR2 SNEGSKA (reference sequence). V lost 1 base, J lost 5 bases, and 7 bases stayed unmatched.

The chain recombines TRBV7-2 with TRBJ2-5, with 7 nucleotides matching TRBD1. CDR1 SGHTA and CDR2 FQGNSA come from the germline V gene. V lost 4 bases to trimming and J lost 0 bases; unmatched junction nucleotides: 8. The CDR3 is 16 amino acids. DNA for the CDR3: TGTGCCAGCAGCTACAGACCCAGGGGGTACCAAGAGACCCAGTACTTC. Its protein is CASSYRPRGYQETQYF.

This clonotype appeared many times. CDR3 sequence (DNA): TGTGCCAGCAGCCAAGGGACAGTCGGTCAGCCCCAGCATTTT. This encodes CASSQGTVGQPQHF. V usage is TRBV3-1 and J usage is TRBJ1-5; a possible D gene is TRBD1 (6 bases). V lost 1 base to trimming and J lost 6 bases, with 10 bases between them. Germline CDR1 is LGHDT and CDR2 is YNNKEL (reference sequence). CDR3 length: 14 residues.

This clonotype was seen ten or more times. The rearrangement uses TRBV7-9 and TRBJ1-2; D gene ambiguous. CDR3 length: 17 amino acids. Germline loops: CDR1 SEHNR, CDR2 FQNEAQ (reference sequence). The V gene lost 5 bases and the J gene lost 0 bases, with 19 bases spanning the gap. CDR3 in DNA: TGTGCCAGCAGCCTACCGCGTATCCCCCTAGCTAACTATGGCTACACCTTC. As protein: CASSLPRIPLANYGYTF.

This clonotype was picked up many times. As DNA, the CDR3 is TGTGCCATCCGGGACGGCGGGGACATTCAGTACTTC. It is translated as CAIRDGGDIQYF. The chain joins TRBV10-3 to TRBJ2-4; possible D gene TRBD2, 6 bases. This CDR3 contains 12 residues. Germline-derived CDR1 and CDR2 are ENHRY and SYGVKD. V lost 8 bases and J 8 bases, leaving 13 bases between the germline ends.

A word on this clonotype: Being one base from a much bigger clone, this may be a read error. The CDR3 carries no conserved terminal phenylalanine or tryptophan, so it likely arises from a read error. J is TRBJ2-1 and V is TRBV27; TRBD2 aligns across 10 bases. The CDR3 is 14 residues long. The V segment lost 8 bases and the J segment 5 bases; nucleotides outside the gene matches: 6. Germline values: CDR1 MNHEY, CDR2 SMNVEV (reference sequence). The CDR3 region is CASQLAGADNEQFL. The CDR3 DNA sequence: TGTGCCAGCCAGCTAGCGGGAGCGGACAATGAGCAGTTCCTC.

This chain connects TRBV4-2 to TRBJ2-2; tentative D call: TRBD2 (5 bases). CDR1 LGHNA and CDR2 YNFKEQ come from the germline V gene. This CDR3 has 12 amino acids. Trimming shortened V by 6 bases and J by 4 bases, and 6 bases separated the two germline ends. DNA of the CDR3: TGTGCCAGCAGGGGGAGCACCGGGGAGCTGTTTTTT. Amino acids: CASRGSTGELFF.

This clonotype was counted ten times or more. The chain uses TRBV7-8 and TRBJ2-3; 11 bases are a match to TRBD2. The CDR3 has 17 residues. V gave up 6 bases and J gave up 6 bases; unmatched junction bases: 14. Germline values: CDR1 SGHVS, CDR2 FQNEAQ. CDR3 bases: TGTGCCAGCAGACTTAGTGATAGCGGGGGGGGTTGGGATACGCAGTATTTT. Encoded protein: CASRLSDSGGGWDTQYF.

This clonotype was seen repeatedly, ten times or more. The V gene is TRBV27, the J gene TRBJ1-6; D is possibly TRBD1 (5 bases). The CDR3 runs to 15 residues. CDR1 and CDR2 (germline): MNHEY, SMNVEV (reference sequence). V gave up 4 bases and J gave up 7 bases, with 14 bases separating them. CDR3 protein: CASSWGGGSNSPLHF. CDR3 in DNA: TGTGCCAGCAGTTGGGGGGGAGGGAGCAATTCACCCCTCCACTTT.

This clonotype was observed many times. The chain couples TRBV27 to TRBJ2-1, with D possibly being TRBD1 (6 bases). The CDR3 spans 14 residues. Germline V CDR1 and CDR2: MNHEY, SMNVEV (reference sequence). V dropped 4 bases and J dropped 7 bases, with 14 bases sitting between them. CDR3 sequence (DNA): TGTGCCAGCAGTTACAGGGTCATGGGGAATGAGCAGTTCTTC. This codes for CASSYRVMGNEQFF.

Many counts were recorded for this clonotype. The chain joins TRBV7-9 to TRBJ1-1; D is ambiguous. This CDR3 is built from 13 residues. Germline lookup yields CDR1 SEHNR and CDR2 FQNEAQ (reference sequence). Trimming stripped 5 bases from V and 1 base from J, with 8 bases between. The CDR3 here is CASSTPPNTEAFF. The CDR3 DNA reads as TGTGCCAGCAGCACCCCTCCGAACACTGAAGCTTTCTTT.

This clonotype has at least ten counts. Written as DNA, the CDR3 is TGCGCCAGCAGCCAACTTTTGCGCCTGAATTCTCCCGGGGAGCTGTTTTTT. This encodes CASSQLLRLNSPGELFF. This chain uses TRBV4-3 with TRBJ2-2; D unresolved. The CDR3 is 17 residues long. Trimming took off 2 bases at V and 6 bases at J, with 19 bases between the two ends. The germline V gene has CDR1 LGHNA and CDR2 YSLEER.

The chain is built from TRBV4-1 and TRBJ2-5; perhaps TRBD2 as D (5 bases). The CDR3 contains 15 residues. With 1 base removed from V and 5 bases from J, the gap between germline ends came to 14 bases. Germline V gene sequence: CDR1 MGHRA, CDR2 YSYEKL. CDR3 residues: CASSQGTKSGETQYF. The DNA for the CDR3 is TGCGCCAGCAGCCAAGGGACCAAATCGGGGGAGACCCAGTACTTC.

This clonotype has at least ten counts. V usage is TRBV6-1 and J usage is TRBJ2-1; TRBD2 matches at 9 bases. In germline, CDR1 is MNHNS, CDR2 SASEGT. The CDR3 sequence is 15 residues long. The V segment lost 4 bases and the J segment 2 bases; nucleotides outside the gene matches: 3. The CDR3 region is CASSVSSGTYNEQFF. For the CDR3, the DNA is TGTGCCAGCAGTGTCTCTAGCGGGACCTACAATGAGCAGTTCTTC.

Many counts were recorded for this clonotype. The rearrangement uses TRBV29-1 and TRBJ1-1; TRBD1 matches 8 bases. J was trimmed by 5 bases and V by 6 bases; bases with no gene match: 11. There are 14 residues in the CDR3. Germline V gene sequence: CDR1 SQVTM, CDR2 ANQGSEA. CDR3 nucleotide sequence: TGCAGCGTCAGATCAGGGGGCATGATAACTGAAGCTTTCTTT. Protein sequence: CSVRSGGMITEAFF.

J is TRBJ1-1 and V is TRBV19, with D hard to call. Trimming left V 2 bases short and J 1 base short, with 5 bases between. The CDR3 sequence is 13 residues long. Per germline, CDR1 LNHDA and CDR2 SQIVND (reference sequence). The CDR3 spells CASSIQENTEAFF. As DNA, the CDR3 is TGTGCCAGTAGTATACAAGAGAACACTGAAGCTTTCTTT.

CDR3 region: CASSPLTNTIYF. In DNA, the CDR3 is TGTGCCAGCAGCCCACTCACAAACACCATATATTTT. V gene TRBV11-2 combines with J gene TRBJ1-3; D unclear. There are 12 residues in the CDR3. CDR1 is SGHAT and CDR2 is FQNNGV in the germline V gene. Trimming removed 5 bases at V and 6 bases at J, with 8 bases between. Full variable domain (rest looked up from reference TRBV11-2 and TRBJ1-3): EAGVAQSPRYKIIEKRQSVAFWCNPISGHATLYWYQQILGQGPKLLIQFQNNGVVDDSQLPKDRFSAERLKGVDSTLKIQPAKLEDSAVYLCASSPLTNTIYFGEGSWLTVV.